Listed below are T cell receptor beta chains from one sample, sequenced in a study of shared clonotypes between healthy human individuals. This table comes from immunoSEQ multiplex PCR, and its TCRdb copy is limited to in-frame clones, with some not included. This sample has over a million clones, with around 95% found just once. Sequenced: naive CD4+ T cells sorted from blood. Receptor source: a man in his thirties or forties in good health. Each CDR3 is given without its conserved first and last residue. The order of the fields is V gene, J gene, CDR3 protein.

>TRBV7-8|TRBJ1-5
ASRLDWGTGNQPQH
>TRBV2|TRBJ2-7
ASIVTSGLREQY
>TRBV6-1|TRBJ2-3
ASRRTGTDLDTQY
>TRBV19|TRBJ1-1
ASTPPAGSLGTEAF
>TRBV10-2|TRBJ1-1
ATKRNFEAF
>TRBV30|TRBJ1-5
AWSRGRGGNQPQH
>TRBV19|TRBJ2-2
ASSLTGTGYTGELF
>TRBV9|TRBJ1-5
ASSVEGGHQPQH
>TRBV6-5|TRBJ2-7
ASSHPSGSSYEQY
>TRBV7-9|TRBJ1-2
ASSLETGLDGYT
>TRBV18|TRBJ2-7
ASSPLVVAGAYEQY
>TRBV2|TRBJ1-1
ASRRGPRSRETEAF
>TRBV6-5|TRBJ2-1
ASKLRGSLNEQF
>TRBV25-1|TRBJ2-5
ASSDWGWETQY
>TRBV28|TRBJ2-7
ASSSIRSSGNSYEQY
>TRBV5-4|TRBJ1-4
ASSLRTQDEKLF
>TRBV5-5|TRBJ2-7
ASSKREGREQY
>TRBV6-5|TRBJ2-7
ASGRGPYEQY
>TRBV9|TRBJ2-5
ASSVGGQETQY
>TRBV10-3|TRBJ1-3
AISVETGDTIY
>TRBV5-5|TRBJ2-1
ASSFEKRTSGWGNEQF
>TRBV18|TRBJ1-4
ASSPGTGGEKLF
>TRBV18|TRBJ1-2
ASSPPADGYGYT
>TRBV5-4|TRBJ2-2
ASSVPGAPNTGELF
>TRBV30|TRBJ2-1
AWSLPDLVAGNVQTYNEQF
>TRBV11-3|TRBJ2-1
ASSFSASSYNEQF
>TRBV11-3|TRBJ2-7
ASSSIRDRAPYEQY
>TRBV28|TRBJ2-1
ASSFRQTYNEQF
>TRBV2|TRBJ2-7
ASSVGRGGEQY
>TRBV5-6|TRBJ2-5
ASSLPGQGKTQY
>TRBV5-1|TRBJ1-1
ASSGQGARTEAF
>TRBV19|TRBJ2-1
ASSETSGRRNEQF
>TRBV6-5|TRBJ1-1
ASSYFGQGDSEAF
>TRBV11-3|TRBJ2-5
ASSLVGLAGETQY
>TRBV14|TRBJ2-5
ASSQAPLSSQETQY
>TRBV7-9|TRBJ1-2
ASSAGQFYGYT
>TRBV7-2|TRBJ2-1
ASSSLTGTEQF
>TRBV28|TRBJ2-3
ASSLGQFTDTQY
>TRBV28|TRBJ2-1
ASSLDNPGRRNEQF
>TRBV6-1|TRBJ1-2
ASSEYLGADYGYT
>TRBV11-2|TRBJ1-3
ASSRERGNTIY
>TRBV28|TRBJ2-3
ASWAGGPSTDTQY
>TRBV18|TRBJ2-3
ASSPGLADTDTQY
>TRBV9|TRBJ1-2
ASSGVYVYGYT
>TRBV28|TRBJ2-7
ASSFGGQGGSEQY
>TRBV18|TRBJ2-3
ASTRLAGGPGTDTQY
>TRBV23-1|TRBJ2-3
ASSQPRTSGRVGDTQY
>TRBV27|TRBJ2-7
ASRKAGGFTYEQY
>TRBV2|TRBJ1-2
ASSADVGDRNYGYT
>TRBV7-2|TRBJ2-7
ASSYTGRTYEQY